The clone carrying this T cell receptor beta chain was seen only once. TCR sequencing used cDNA made by reverse transcription of extracted RNA. The assay was immunoSEQ multiplex PCR, and TCRdb's table has in-frame clones only and misses some. Of some 170,000 clones in the sample, about 72% were seen once. This sample was taken from a study of CD8+ T cells in alopecia areata. V shed 5 bases and J shed 7 bases, with 17 bases lying between them. Germline CDR1 SQVTM, CDR2 ANQGSEA. This CDR3 is built from 13 residues. PBMCs were stained for CD3, CD4 and CD8, and CD4+ and CD8+ T cells were sorted. This TCR was recovered from a human donor with alopecia areata. The starting material was CD8+ T cells sorted from blood, obtained at week 0. The chain couples TRBV29-1 to TRBJ1-2; D possibly corresponds to TRBD1 (6 bases). CDR3 in amino acids: CSVRTGTIPGYTF. CDR3 sequence (DNA): TGCAGCGTTCGAACAGGGACAATCCCTGGCTACACCTTC.